Listed below are T cell receptor beta chains from one sample, sequenced in a study of T cells in Graves' hyperthyroidism and ophthalmopathy. TCRdb processed the multiplex PCR reads anew with MiXCR; each CDR3 protein has one entry. Found here are over 700,000 distinct CDR3 sequences, about two fifths of them singletons; the top ten hold approximately 8.7%. The sample consisted of blood. Every receptor here comes from a man younger than 35 with Graves' hyperthyroidism. The CDR3 runs from the conserved cysteine through the conserved F or W. D genes are given only for firm matches. Expanded clones are given a class, and other clones once, few, many or no size at all.

d_call	clone_size	v_call	j_call	cdr3_nt	cdr3_aa
TRBD1	few	TRBV5-1	TRBJ1-1	TGTGCCAGCAGCTTACGCGACAGGGGGCGGACTGAAGCTTTCTTT	CASSLRDRGRTEAFF
NA	NA	TRBV29-1	TRBJ2-2	TGCAGCGTTGAAATGAGGGGCGGGGAGCTGTTTTTT	CSVEMRGGELFF
TRBD2	NA	TRBV7-6	TRBJ2-7	TGTGCCAGCAGCTTGGCGGGAGGGTTCTACGACGAGCAGTACTTC	CASSLAGGFYDEQYF
NA	NA	TRBV13	TRBJ2-2	TGTGCCAGCAGCTCACCTACAACAGATGTAGCGGGGGAGCTGTTTTTT	CASSSPTTDVAGELFF
NA	NA	TRBV7-2	TRBJ2-6	TGTGCCAGCAGCCGCGGACTGTCTGGGGCCAACGTCCTGACTTTC	CASSRGLSGANVLTF
NA	many	TRBV10-3	TRBJ1-5	TGTGCCATCAGTGATCCCGATCAGCCCCAGCATTTT	CAISDPDQPQHF
NA	NA	TRBV5-1	TRBJ2-5	TGCGCCAGCAGCTTGGCTGACCCCCAAGAGACCCAGTACTTC	CASSLADPQETQYF
NA	few	TRBV7-2	TRBJ2-5	TGTGCCAGCCATTTACTGGGACAAGAGACCCAGTACTTC	CASHLLGQETQYF
NA	NA	TRBV6-1	TRBJ2-7	TGTGCCGGCAGAACAGGGTCGGGGGAGCAGTACTTC	CAGRTGSGEQYF
TRBD1	few	TRBV9	TRBJ1-4	TGTGCCAGCAGCGTAGGGGGGGGACAGAAGAATGAAAAACTGTTTTTT	CASSVGGGQKNEKLFF
NA	many	TRBV25-1	TRBJ2-7	TGTGCCACCGAGGACTACTCCTACGAGCAGTACTTC	CATEDYSYEQYF
NA	few	TRBV6-5	TRBJ1-2	TGTGCCTTAGGAGAGGGGCGCGGAGGTAACTATGGCTACACCTTC	CALGEGRGGNYGYTF
NA	many	TRBV9	TRBJ2-5	TGTGCCAGCAGCGTAGACGTGACTCCGTCGAGGGAGACCCAGTACTTC	CASSVDVTPSRETQYF
NA	few	TRBV19	TRBJ2-3	TGTGCCACGGGCTGGACAGATACGCAGTATTTT	CATGWTDTQYF
NA	NA	TRBV10-2	TRBJ1-5	TGCGCCAGCAGTGAGCCCGTTAATAGCAATCGGCCCCAGCATTTT	CASSEPVNSNRPQHF
NA	many	TRBV7-9	TRBJ1-2	TGTGCCAGCAGCCCTGGGACCTATGGCTACACCTTC	CASSPGTYGYTF
TRBD2	NA	TRBV9	TRBJ2-5	TGTGCCAGCAGCGTAGATGGGACTAGCGGGAAGACCCAGTACTTC	CASSVDGTSGKTQYF
NA	many	TRBV5-1	TRBJ1-1	TGCGCCAGCAACGGGGCGAACACTGAAGCTTTCTTT	CASNGANTEAFF
TRBD1	NA	TRBV29-1	TRBJ1-3	TGCAGCGTAGCTCAGACAGGGGGAGAGACCATATATTTT	CSVAQTGGETIYF
TRBD2	many	TRBV20-1	TRBJ2-5	TGCAGTGCTAGTCCGGGGGGCCAAGAGACCCAGTACTTC	CSASPGGQETQYF
TRBD2	many	TRBV20-1	TRBJ2-7	TGCAGTGCTAGCTCCCCCTGGACTAGCGGCTACGAGCAGTACTTC	CSASSPWTSGYEQYF
NA	few	TRBV20-1	TRBJ2-7	TGCAGTGCTAGAGAAGGGCGGAAGTCCTCCAACTACTACGAGCAGTACTTC	CSAREGRKSSNYYEQYF
NA	few	TRBV9	TRBJ1-4	TGTGCCAGCAGCCCCAGGACAGTGGGTGAAAAACTGTTTTTT	CASSPRTVGEKLFF
NA	NA	TRBV20-1	TRBJ2-7	TGCAGTGCTAGAGACGGAAGCCGATACAACTACGAGCAGTACTTC	CSARDGSRYNYEQYF
NA	few	TRBV20-1	TRBJ2-7	TGCAGTGCTAGAGTAGGCGGTCGACTCTCCTACGAGCAGTACTTC	CSARVGGRLSYEQYF
NA	few	TRBV7-9	TRBJ1-5	TGTGCCAGCACCCAGGGACATTCTTTCGCTGTTCAGCCCCAGCATTTT	CASTQGHSFAVQPQHF
NA	many	TRBV19	TRBJ1-2	TGTGCCAGTAGCTCGACAGGCGCTTATGGCTACACCTTC	CASSSTGAYGYTF
TRBD1	NA	TRBV20-1	TRBJ2-7	TGCAGTGCTAGAGACCAGGGGGTTTCCTTGCACGAGCAGTACTTC	CSARDQGVSLHEQYF
TRBD1	few	TRBV5-1	TRBJ1-5	TGCGCCAGCAGCCCCGGACAGGGGGAACAGCCCCAGCATTTT	CASSPGQGEQPQHF
TRBD2	NA	TRBV13	TRBJ2-5	TGTGCCAGCAGAGGGACTAGCGGGAGTCGGGAGACCCAGTACTTC	CASRGTSGSRETQYF
NA	many	TRBV2	TRBJ1-1	TGTGCCAGCACCGGGACGGCGAACACTGAAGCTTTCTTT	CASTGTANTEAFF
NA	NA	TRBV6-1	TRBJ1-6	TGTGCCAGCAGGGCGACGGATCTGAATTCACCCCTCCACTTT	CASRATDLNSPLHF
NA	few	TRBV2	TRBJ2-3	TGTGCCAGCAGCGCGAGGGATTCCCACACAGATACGCAGTATTTT	CASSARDSHTDTQYF
NA	NA	TRBV20-1	TRBJ2-5	TGCAGTGCTAGGAAAATACGGCACAAGTACTTC	CSARKIRHKYF
TRBD1	few	TRBV7-2	TRBJ2-7	TGTGCCAGCAGCTTTCTGGGACAGGGAAACTACGAGCAGTACTTC	CASSFLGQGNYEQYF
TRBD1	NA	TRBV14	TRBJ1-1	TGTGCCAGCAGCCAACACACAGGGGTCAGCACTGAAGCTTTCTTT	CASSQHTGVSTEAFF
NA	many	TRBV9	TRBJ1-2	TGTGCCAGCAACCCGGGACGGCTGGGAAATAACTATGGCTACACCTTC	CASNPGRLGNNYGYTF
TRBD1	many	TRBV15	TRBJ1-2	TGTGCCACCAGCAGAAACAGGGGGGCGGATGGCTACACCTTC	CATSRNRGADGYTF
TRBD1	few	TRBV10-3	TRBJ1-4	TGTGCCACCGGGACAGGGGGCGTTGGTGAAAAACTGTTTTTT	CATGTGGVGEKLFF
TRBD1	NA	TRBV9	TRBJ2-2	TGTGCCAGCAGTTATCTACCGGGACAGGGGGCGCGGAAGACCGGGGAGCTGTTTTTT	CASSYLPGQGARKTGELFF
TRBD1	many	TRBV10-3	TRBJ2-5	TGTGCCATCAGTGCCGGCAGGGGGGAGACCCAGTACTTC	CAISAGRGETQYF
NA	few	TRBV7-9	TRBJ2-7	TGTGCCAGCAGCTTAGGGGTCGGGGGACGTAGCTCCTACGAGCAGTACTTC	CASSLGVGGRSSYEQYF
TRBD1	NA	TRBV7-3	TRBJ2-7	TGTGCCAGCAGTTCGACCGACAGGGTGGGATACGAGCAGTACTTC	CASSSTDRVGYEQYF
NA	NA	TRBV6-6	TRBJ1-5	TGTGCCAGCAGTTACGAGGGGAGTGCGGGCCAGCCCCAGCATTTT	CASSYEGSAGQPQHF
TRBD2	many	TRBV2	TRBJ2-7	TGTGCCAGCAGACGACTAGCCACCTCCTACGAGCAGTACTTC	CASRRLATSYEQYF
NA	NA	TRBV4-1	TRBJ1-1	TGCGCCAGCAGCCAAGATCCCACCTACACTGAAGCTTTCTTT	CASSQDPTYTEAFF
NA	many	TRBV2	TRBJ2-5	TGTGCCAGCCGTTACCAACGAGAGACCCAGTACTTC	CASRYQRETQYF
TRBD1	few	TRBV5-1	TRBJ1-4	TGCGCCAGCAGCACAGGGGTACGAAATGAAAAACTGTTTTTT	CASSTGVRNEKLFF
NA	many	TRBV15	TRBJ1-4	TGTGCCACCAGCACCAAGAGGGGAACTAATGAAAAACTGTTTTTT	CATSTKRGTNEKLFF
TRBD1	NA	TRBV6-1	TRBJ1-6	TGTGCCATTACCCGGGACAGTGGTAATTCACCCCTCCACTTT	CAITRDSGNSPLHF
NA	few	TRBV20-1	TRBJ2-7	TGCAGTGCTAGAGTTTCCGGGAGCGAGCAGTACTTC	CSARVSGSEQYF
NA	NA	TRBV15	TRBJ1-3	TGTGCCACCAGCAGAGTAACAGGATTCTCTGGAAACACCATATATTTT	CATSRVTGFSGNTIYF
NA	NA	TRBV2	TRBJ2-3	TGTGCCAGCAAGGAGGGAACAGATACGCAGTATTTT	CASKEGTDTQYF
TRBD1	NA	TRBV11-1	TRBJ2-7	TGTGCCAGCAGCCCCGCCGACAGGGAAACGAGCTACGAGCAGTACTTC	CASSPADRETSYEQYF
TRBD2	NA	TRBV2	TRBJ2-5	TGTGCCAGCAGACTCGGACTAGCGGGGGCACAAGAGACCCAGTACTTC	CASRLGLAGAQETQYF